This T cell receptor beta chain was profiled in a study of T cell responses to AZD1222 COVID-19 vaccine. Broader study findings: Spike-specific TCR breadth and depth rose after two AZD1222 doses. In all cases, repertoires were sampled only after the peak T cell response. Per reports, nearly half of all spike-specific TCRs target regions that are unmutated in variants.

Sequencing used immunoSEQ multiplex PCR; TCRdb keeps in-frame clones, though not all of them. The table shows around 84,000 clones, with 80% to 90% occurring only once. Trimming at V came to 8 bases and at J to 3 bases, leaving 11 bases not matched to a gene. The CDR3 sequence is 16 residues long. Germline CDR1 reads MDHEN; CDR2 reads SYDVKM. As to this clone: Its specificity is not known.

The chain uses TRBV28 and TRBJ2-7, with 12 bases identical to TRBD2. The TCR sequence derives from an adult who received the AZD1222 COVID-19 vaccine. The input for sequencing was peripheral blood, taken 28 days after the second AZD1222 dose. This chain's CDR3 is CASGAEGLAGFYEQYF. The CDR3 region has the DNA TGTGCCAGCGGGGCGGAGGGACTAGCGGGCTTCTACGAGCAGTACTTC.